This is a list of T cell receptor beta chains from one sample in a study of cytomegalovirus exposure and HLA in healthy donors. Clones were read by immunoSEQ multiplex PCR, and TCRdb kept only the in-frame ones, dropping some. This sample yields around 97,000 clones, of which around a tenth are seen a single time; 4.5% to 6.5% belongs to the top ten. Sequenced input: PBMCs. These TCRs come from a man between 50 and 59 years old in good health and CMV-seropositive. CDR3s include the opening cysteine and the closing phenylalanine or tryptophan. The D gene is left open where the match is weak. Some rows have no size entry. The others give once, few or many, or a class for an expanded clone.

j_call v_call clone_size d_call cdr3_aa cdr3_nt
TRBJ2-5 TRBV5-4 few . CASSLTTGGRLETQYF TGTGCCAGCAGCCTGACGACAGGCGGCCGCCTAGAGACCCAGTACTTC
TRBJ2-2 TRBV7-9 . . CASSAQGWELFF TGTGCCAGCAGCGCTCAGGGGTGGGAGCTGTTTTTT
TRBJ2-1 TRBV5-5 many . CASSSGRGVSEQFF TGTGCCAGCAGCTCTGGACGGGGTGTAAGTGAGCAGTTCTTC
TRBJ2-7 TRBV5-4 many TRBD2 CASSSGLAEAYEQYF TGTGCCAGCAGCTCCGGACTAGCGGAAGCCTACGAGCAGTACTTC
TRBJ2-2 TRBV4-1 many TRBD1 CASSQEGQSVTGELFF TGCGCCAGCAGCCAAGAGGGACAGAGCGTTACCGGGGAGCTGTTTTTT
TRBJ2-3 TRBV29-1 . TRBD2 CSVLAGRTDTQYF TGCAGCGTGCTAGCGGGAAGGACAGATACGCAGTATTTT
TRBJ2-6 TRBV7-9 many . CASSKGGVGANVLTF TGTGCCAGCAGCAAAGGGGGGGTTGGGGCCAACGTCCTGACTTTC
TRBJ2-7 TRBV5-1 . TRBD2 CASSRGLAAYEQYF TGCGCCAGCAGTCGGGGACTAGCGGCCTACGAGCAGTACTTC
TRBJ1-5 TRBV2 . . CASSEPRDSNQPQHF TGTGCCAGCAGTGAACCCCGAGATAGCAATCAGCCCCAGCATTTT
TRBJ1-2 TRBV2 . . CASSGGRVVEGYTF TGTGCCAGCAGTGGGGGCAGGGTGGTAGAGGGCTACACCTTC
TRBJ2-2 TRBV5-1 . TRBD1 CASAGQGNTGELFF TGCGCCAGTGCGGGACAGGGGAACACCGGGGAGCTGTTTTTT
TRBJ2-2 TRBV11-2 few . CASSLAWGSGELFF TGTGCCAGCAGCTTAGCCTGGGGCTCCGGGGAGCTGTTTTTT
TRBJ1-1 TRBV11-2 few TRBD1 CASSTRGGQGEAFF TGTGCCAGCAGCACGCGAGGAGGACAGGGAGAAGCTTTCTTT
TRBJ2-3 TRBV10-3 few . CAISAGRGTDTQYF TGTGCCATCAGTGCCGGGCGGGGCACAGATACGCAGTATTTT
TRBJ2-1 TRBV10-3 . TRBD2 CAISGDETSGRYNEQFF TGTGCCATCAGTGGGGACGAGACTAGCGGGAGGTACAATGAGCAGTTCTTC
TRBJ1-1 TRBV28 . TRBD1 CASSYRQGAGNTEAFF TGTGCCAGCAGTTACCGACAGGGGGCAGGGAACACTGAAGCTTTCTTT
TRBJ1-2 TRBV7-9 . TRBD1 CASSLAKTGSGYTF TGTGCCAGCAGCTTAGCCAAGACAGGGAGCGGCTACACCTTC
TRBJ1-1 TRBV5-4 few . CASGTLGLAFF TGTGCCAGCGGAACATTGGGGCTAGCTTTCTTT
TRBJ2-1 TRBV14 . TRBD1 CASSQDFTGANEQFF TGTGCCAGCAGCCAAGATTTCACAGGGGCTAATGAGCAGTTCTTC
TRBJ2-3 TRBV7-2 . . CASSLAPQGRATQYF TGTGCCAGCAGCTTAGCGCCTCAGGGCCGGGCCACGCAGTATTTT
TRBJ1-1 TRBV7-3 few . CASSGGTLTEAFF TGTGCCAGCAGCGGCGGGACTCTCACTGAAGCTTTCTTT
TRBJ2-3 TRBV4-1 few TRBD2 CASSQQLAATDTQYF TGCGCCAGCAGCCAGCAACTAGCGGCCACAGATACGCAGTATTTT
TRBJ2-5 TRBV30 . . CAWSVRGNRVQETQYF TGTGCCTGGAGTGTACGAGGGAACAGAGTCCAAGAGACCCAGTACTTC
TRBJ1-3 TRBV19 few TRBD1 CASSVRQGVRNTIYF TGTGCCAGTAGTGTACGACAGGGTGTTCGAAACACCATATATTTT
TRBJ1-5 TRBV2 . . CASSGQMNSNQPQHF TGTGCCAGCAGTGGACAGATGAATAGCAATCAGCCCCAGCATTTT
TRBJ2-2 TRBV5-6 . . CASSFEARNTGELFF TGTGCCAGCAGCTTCGAGGCCAGGAACACCGGGGAGCTGTTTTTT
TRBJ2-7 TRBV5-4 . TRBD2 CASSLAGLAGLHYEQYF TGTGCCAGCAGCTTGGCGGGACTAGCGGGGCTACACTACGAGCAGTACTTC
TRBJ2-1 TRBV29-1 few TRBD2 CSVGGSGSIHNEQFF TGCAGCGTTGGCGGTAGCGGGAGTATCCACAATGAGCAGTTCTTC
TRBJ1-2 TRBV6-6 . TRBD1 CASSYGQGANGYTF TGTGCCAGCAGTTACGGGCAGGGGGCGAATGGCTACACCTTC
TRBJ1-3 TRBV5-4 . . CASSTGQSSGNTIYF TGTGCCAGCAGCACAGGACAGTCCTCTGGAAACACCATATATTTT
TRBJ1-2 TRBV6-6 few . CASSYTGGANIYGYTF TGTGCCAGCAGTTACACGGGGGGCGCCAATATCTATGGCTACACCTTC
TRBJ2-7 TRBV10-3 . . CAITPGAGHEQYF TGTGCCATCACCCCGGGAGCAGGGCACGAGCAGTACTTC
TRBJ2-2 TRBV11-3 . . CASTSGNTGELFF TGTGCCAGCACCTCAGGAAACACCGGGGAGCTGTTTTTT
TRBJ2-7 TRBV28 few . CASSGGHSYEQYF TGTGCCAGCAGCGGGGGGCACTCCTACGAGCAGTACTTC
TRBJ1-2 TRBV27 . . CASSLSGLHYGYTF TGTGCCAGCAGTCTCTCAGGATTACACTATGGCTACACCTTC
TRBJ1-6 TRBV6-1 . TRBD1 CASRWTGSLNSPLHF TGTGCCAGCAGATGGACAGGGAGTTTAAATTCACCCCTCCACTTT
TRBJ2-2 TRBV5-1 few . CASARVAIGVANTGELFF TGCGCTAGCGCCCGGGTAGCCATCGGTGTTGCGAACACCGGGGAGCTGTTTTTT
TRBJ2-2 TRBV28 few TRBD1 CASRVVPGQGSGELFF TGTGCCAGCAGGGTCGTCCCGGGACAGGGGTCGGGGGAGCTGTTTTTT
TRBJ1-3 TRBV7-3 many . CASSPGTPGNTIYF TGTGCCAGCAGCCCCGGGACTCCGGGAAACACCATATATTTT
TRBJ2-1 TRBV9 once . CASGDLHPGNEQFF TGTGCCAGCGGAGACCTCCACCCGGGGAATGAGCAGTTCTTC
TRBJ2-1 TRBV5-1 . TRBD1 CASSLGGTGGEQFF TGCGCCAGCAGCTTGGGTGGGACAGGGGGTGAGCAGTTCTTC
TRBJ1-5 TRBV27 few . CASSLLGGDQPQHF TGTGCCAGCAGTTTATTGGGAGGGGATCAGCCCCAGCATTTT
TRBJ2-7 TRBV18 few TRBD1 CASSPDEGQGFYEQYF TGTGCCAGCTCACCCGATGAGGGACAGGGGTTTTACGAGCAGTACTTC
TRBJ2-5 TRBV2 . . CASSPTGSQETQYF TGTGCCAGCAGTCCAACAGGGAGCCAAGAGACCCAGTACTTC
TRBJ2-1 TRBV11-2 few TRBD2 CASSPAGWGGNEQFF TGTGCCAGCAGCCCAGCCGGGTGGGGAGGGAATGAGCAGTTCTTC
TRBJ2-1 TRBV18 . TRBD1 CASSLGQGAKNEQFF TGTGCCAGCTCACTGGGACAGGGGGCGAAGAATGAGCAGTTCTTC
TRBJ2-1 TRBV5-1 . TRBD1 CASVGTVYNEQFF TGCGCCAGCGTAGGGACAGTCTACAATGAGCAGTTCTTC
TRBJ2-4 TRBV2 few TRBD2 CASSEVWTSGRAGGKNIQYF TGTGCCAGCAGTGAAGTTTGGACTAGCGGGAGGGCCGGGGGCAAAAACATTCAGTACTTC
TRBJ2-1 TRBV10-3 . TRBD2 CAISFRSEREGTSYNEQFF TGTGCCATCAGTTTTAGGTCGGAGCGGGAGGGCACTTCCTACAATGAGCAGTTCTTC
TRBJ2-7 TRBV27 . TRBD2 CASSFGGDSYEQYF TGTGCCAGCAGTTTTGGGGGGGACTCCTACGAGCAGTACTTC
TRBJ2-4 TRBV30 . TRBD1 CAWSWSIGQGRGKNIQYF TGTGCCTGGAGTTGGTCGATCGGACAGGGGAGGGGCAAAAACATTCAGTACTTC
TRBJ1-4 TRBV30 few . CAWSVTRDRGEKLFF TGTGCCTGGAGTGTAACCAGGGATAGGGGAGAAAAACTGTTTTTT
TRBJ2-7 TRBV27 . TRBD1 CASSFTTGWEQYF TGTGCCAGCAGTTTCACGACAGGGTGGGAGCAGTACTTC
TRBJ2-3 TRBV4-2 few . CASSQDSKTDTQYF TGTGCCAGCAGCCAAGATTCTAAAACAGATACGCAGTATTTT